This T cell receptor beta chain was obtained from a study of blood T cell dynamics during melanoma immunotherapy. Study context: Patients with metastatic melanoma got pembrolizumab or nivolumab-ipilimumab as first-line care.

Generated by immunoSEQ multiplex PCR, the TCRdb table keeps only in-frame clones and is missing some. Here the sample spans some 15,000 clones, approximately 89% being singletons. Time point defined: pre-treatment baseline. Patients had no prior systemic cancer treatment, immunosuppressants or other active cancers. J gave up 0 bases and V 5 bases, and 11 bases lay outside the gene matches. CDR3 size: 18 residues. Germline V gives CDR1 LNHDA, CDR2 SQIVND (reference sequence). Findings of the study overall: The study could not tell melanoma-specific clones from general immune activation. Disease-control patients' PBMC repertoires became either more clonal or more diverse at W3.

On this clone: Its antigen is not identified.

The chain employs TRBV19 and TRBJ1-4; TRBD1 matches 8 bases. This specimen was blood, taken from a patient treated with checkpoint blockade. The receptor's source is a human donor with melanoma. The CDR3 region has the DNA TGTGCCAGTAGTGCAAATCGACAGGGGTCCGCAACTAATGAAAAACTGTTTTTT. This translates into CASSANRQGSATNEKLFF. Variable domain in full (rest from reference TRBV19 and TRBJ1-4): DGGITQSPKYLFRKEGQNVTLSCEQNLNHDAMYWYRQDPGQGLRLIYYSQIVNDFQKGDIAEGYSVSREKKESFPLTVTSAQKNPTAFYLCASSANRQGSATNEKLFFGSGTQLSVL.